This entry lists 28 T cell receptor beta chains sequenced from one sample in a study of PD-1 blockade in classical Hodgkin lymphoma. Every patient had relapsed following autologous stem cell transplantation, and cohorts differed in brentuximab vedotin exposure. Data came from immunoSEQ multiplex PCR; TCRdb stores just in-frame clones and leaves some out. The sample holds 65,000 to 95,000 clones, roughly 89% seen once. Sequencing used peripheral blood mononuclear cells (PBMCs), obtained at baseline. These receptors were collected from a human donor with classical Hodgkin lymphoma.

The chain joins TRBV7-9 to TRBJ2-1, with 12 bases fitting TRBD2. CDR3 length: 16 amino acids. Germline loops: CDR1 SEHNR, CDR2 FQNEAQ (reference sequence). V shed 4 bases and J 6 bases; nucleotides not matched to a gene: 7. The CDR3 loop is CASSSQTSGSSNEQFF. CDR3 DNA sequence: TGTGCCAGCAGCTCCCAGACTAGCGGGAGCAGCAATGAGCAGTTCTTC.

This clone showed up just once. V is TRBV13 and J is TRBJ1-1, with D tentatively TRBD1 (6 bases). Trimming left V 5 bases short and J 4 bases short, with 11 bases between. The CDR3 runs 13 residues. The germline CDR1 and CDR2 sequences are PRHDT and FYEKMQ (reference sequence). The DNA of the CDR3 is TGTGCCAGCAGCCCATACAGGGCCACTGAAGCTTTCTTT. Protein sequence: CASSPYRATEAFF. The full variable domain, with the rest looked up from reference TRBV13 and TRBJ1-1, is AAGVIQSPRHLIKEKRETATLKCYPIPRHDTVYWYQQGPGQDPQFLISFYEKMQSDKGSIPDRFSAQQFSDYHSELNMSSLELGDSALYFCASSPYRATEAFFGQGTRLTVV.

The CDR3 is CASIVKVNTEAFF. The CDR3 DNA reads TGTGCCAGCATCGTGAAGGTTAACACTGAAGCTTTCTTT. The chain carries TRBV6-1 and TRBJ1-1; no definite D call. Germline CDR1 MNHNS, CDR2 SASEGT. Trimming removed 7 bases at V and 2 bases at J, with 11 bases between. This CDR3 comprises 13 residues.

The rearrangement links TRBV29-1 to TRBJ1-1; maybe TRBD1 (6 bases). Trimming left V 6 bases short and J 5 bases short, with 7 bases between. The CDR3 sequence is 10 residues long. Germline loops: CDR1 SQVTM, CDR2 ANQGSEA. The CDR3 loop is CSVTGTEAFF. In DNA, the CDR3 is TGCAGCGTAACAGGGACTGAAGCTTTCTTT.

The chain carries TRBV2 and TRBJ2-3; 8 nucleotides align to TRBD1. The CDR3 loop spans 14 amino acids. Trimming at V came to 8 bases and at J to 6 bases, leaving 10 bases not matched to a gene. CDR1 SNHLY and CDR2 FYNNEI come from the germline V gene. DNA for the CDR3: TGTGCCAGCCTCAGGACAGGGCAGAGGGATACGCAGTATTTT. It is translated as CASLRTGQRDTQYF.

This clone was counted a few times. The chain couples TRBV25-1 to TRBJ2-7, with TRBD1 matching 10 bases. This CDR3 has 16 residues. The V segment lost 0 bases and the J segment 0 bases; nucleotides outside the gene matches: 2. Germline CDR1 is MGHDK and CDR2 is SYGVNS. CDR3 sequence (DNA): TGTGCCAGCAGTGAATATGGGACAGGGGACTCCTACGAGCAGTACTTC. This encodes CASSEYGTGDSYEQYF.

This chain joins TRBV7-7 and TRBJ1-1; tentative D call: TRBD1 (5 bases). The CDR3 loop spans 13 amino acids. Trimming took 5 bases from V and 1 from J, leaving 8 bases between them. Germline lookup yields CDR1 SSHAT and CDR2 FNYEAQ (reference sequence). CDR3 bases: TGTGCCAGCAGCAGACAGCAGAACACTGAAGCTTTCTTT. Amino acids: CASSRQQNTEAFF. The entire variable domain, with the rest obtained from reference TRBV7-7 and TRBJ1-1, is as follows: GAGVSQSPRYKVTKRGQDVTLRCDPISSHATLYWYQQALGQGPEFLTYFNYEAQPDKSGLPSDRFSAERPEGSISTLTIQRTEQRDSAMYRCASSRQQNTEAFFGQGTRLTVV.

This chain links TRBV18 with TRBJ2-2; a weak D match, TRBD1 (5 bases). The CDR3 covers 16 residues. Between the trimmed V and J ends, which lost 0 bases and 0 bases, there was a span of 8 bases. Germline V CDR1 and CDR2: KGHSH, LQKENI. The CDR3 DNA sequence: TGTGCCAGCTCACCACCAAGGGGAACGAACACCGGGGAGCTGTTTTTT. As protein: CASSPPRGTNTGELFF.

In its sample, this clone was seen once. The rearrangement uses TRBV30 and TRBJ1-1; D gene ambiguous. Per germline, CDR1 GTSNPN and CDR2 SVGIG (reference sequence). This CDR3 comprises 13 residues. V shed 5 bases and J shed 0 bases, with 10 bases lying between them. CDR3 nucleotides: TGTGCCTGGTTGGCGATCATGAACACTGAAGCTTTCTTT. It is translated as CAWLAIMNTEAFF.

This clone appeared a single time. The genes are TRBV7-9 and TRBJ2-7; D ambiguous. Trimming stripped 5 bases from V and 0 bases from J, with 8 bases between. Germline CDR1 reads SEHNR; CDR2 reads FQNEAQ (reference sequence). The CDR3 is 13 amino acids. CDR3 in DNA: TGTGCCAGCAGCCCAGAAAGCTCCTACGAGCAGTACTTC. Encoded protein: CASSPESSYEQYF.

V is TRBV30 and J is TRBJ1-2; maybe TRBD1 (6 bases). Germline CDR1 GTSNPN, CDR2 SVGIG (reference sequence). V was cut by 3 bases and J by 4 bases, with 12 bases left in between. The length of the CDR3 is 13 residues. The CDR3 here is CAWRRGAAYGYTF. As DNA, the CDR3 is TGTGCCTGGAGACGGGGGGCCGCCTATGGCTACACCTTC.

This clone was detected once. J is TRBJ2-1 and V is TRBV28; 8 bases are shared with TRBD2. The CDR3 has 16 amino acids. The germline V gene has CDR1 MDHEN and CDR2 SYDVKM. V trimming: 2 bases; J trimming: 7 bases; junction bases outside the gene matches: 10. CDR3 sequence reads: CASSLMGGRPDNEQFF. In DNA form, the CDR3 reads TGTGCCAGCAGTTTAATGGGCGGGAGGCCCGATAATGAGCAGTTCTTC.

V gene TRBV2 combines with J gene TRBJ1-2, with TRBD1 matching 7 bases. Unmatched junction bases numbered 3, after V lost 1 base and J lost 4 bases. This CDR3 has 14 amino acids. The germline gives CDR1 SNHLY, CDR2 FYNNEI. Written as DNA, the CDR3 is TGTGCCAGCAGTGAAGACAGGGGCGGCTATGGCTACACCTTC. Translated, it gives CASSEDRGGYGYTF.

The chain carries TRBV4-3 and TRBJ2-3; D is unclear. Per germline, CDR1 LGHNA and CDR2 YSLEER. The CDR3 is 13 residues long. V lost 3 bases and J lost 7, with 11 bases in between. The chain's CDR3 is CASSQTRMNTQYF. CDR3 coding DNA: TGCGCCAGCAGCCAGACCAGGATGAATACGCAGTATTTT.

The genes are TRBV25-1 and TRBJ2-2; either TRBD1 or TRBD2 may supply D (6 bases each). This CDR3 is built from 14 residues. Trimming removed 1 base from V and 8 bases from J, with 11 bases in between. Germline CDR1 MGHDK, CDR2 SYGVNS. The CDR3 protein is CASSEWGAGGELFF. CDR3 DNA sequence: TGTGCCAGCAGTGAATGGGGGGCCGGGGGGGAGCTGTTTTTT. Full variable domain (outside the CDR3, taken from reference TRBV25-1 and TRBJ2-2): EADIYQTPRYLVIGTGKKITLECSQTMGHDKMYWYQQDPGMELHLIHYSYGVNSTEKGDLSSESTVSRIRTEHFPLTLESARPSHTSQYLCASSEWGAGGELFFGEGSRLTVL.

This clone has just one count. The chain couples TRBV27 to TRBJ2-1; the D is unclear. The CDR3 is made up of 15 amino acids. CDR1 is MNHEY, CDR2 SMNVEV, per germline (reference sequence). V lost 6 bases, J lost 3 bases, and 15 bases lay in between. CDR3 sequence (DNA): TGTGCCAGCAGCCAGGAGCGACTCCTCTACAATGAGCAGTTCTTC. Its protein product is CASSQERLLYNEQFF.

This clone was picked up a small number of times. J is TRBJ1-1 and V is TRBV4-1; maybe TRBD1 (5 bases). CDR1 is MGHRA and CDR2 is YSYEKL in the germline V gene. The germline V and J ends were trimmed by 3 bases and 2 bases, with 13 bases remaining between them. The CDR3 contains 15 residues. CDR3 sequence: CASSHPGTGNTEAFF. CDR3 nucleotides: TGCGCCAGCAGCCACCCCGGGACGGGCAACACTGAAGCTTTCTTT.

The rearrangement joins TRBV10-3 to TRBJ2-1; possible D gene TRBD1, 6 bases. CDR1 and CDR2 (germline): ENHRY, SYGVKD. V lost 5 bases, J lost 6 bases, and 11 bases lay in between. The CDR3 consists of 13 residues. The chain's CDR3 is CAISPRQANEQFF. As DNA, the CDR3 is TGTGCCATCAGTCCAAGACAGGCCAATGAGCAGTTCTTC.

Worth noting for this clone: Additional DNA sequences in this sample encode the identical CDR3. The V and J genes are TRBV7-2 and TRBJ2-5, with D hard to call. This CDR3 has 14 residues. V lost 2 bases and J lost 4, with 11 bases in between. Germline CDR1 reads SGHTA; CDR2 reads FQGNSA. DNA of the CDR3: TGTGCCAGCAGCTTATCAGGACCTGGAGAGACCCAGTACTTC. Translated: CASSLSGPGETQYF.

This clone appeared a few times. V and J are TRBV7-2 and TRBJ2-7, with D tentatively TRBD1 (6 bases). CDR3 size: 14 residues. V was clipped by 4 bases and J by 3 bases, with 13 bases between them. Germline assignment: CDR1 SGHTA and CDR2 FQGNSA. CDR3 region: CASSYGTSSYEQYF. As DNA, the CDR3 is TGTGCCAGCAGCTACGGGACAAGCAGCTACGAGCAGTACTTC.

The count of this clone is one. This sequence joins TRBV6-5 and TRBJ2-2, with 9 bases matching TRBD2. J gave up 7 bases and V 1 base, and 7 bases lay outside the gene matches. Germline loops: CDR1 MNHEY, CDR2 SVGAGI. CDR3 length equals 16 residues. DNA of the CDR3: TGTGCCAGCAGTTACTTTAGCAGCGGGAGGAGCGGGGAGCTGTTTTTT. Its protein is CASSYFSSGRSGELFF.

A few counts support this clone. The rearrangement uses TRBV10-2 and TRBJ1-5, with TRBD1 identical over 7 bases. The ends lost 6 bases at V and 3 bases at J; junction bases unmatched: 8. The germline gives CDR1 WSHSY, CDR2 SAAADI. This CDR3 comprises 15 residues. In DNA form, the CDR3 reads TGCGCCAGCAGCTCCCGGACAGGTCCCAATCAGCCCCAGCATTTT. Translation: CASSSRTGPNQPQHF.

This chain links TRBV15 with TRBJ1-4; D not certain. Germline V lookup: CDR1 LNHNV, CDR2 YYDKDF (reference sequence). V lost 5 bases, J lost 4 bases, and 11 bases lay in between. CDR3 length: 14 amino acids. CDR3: CATSPAHLNEKLFF. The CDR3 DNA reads TGTGCCACCAGCCCTGCACACCTTAATGAAAAACTGTTTTTT.

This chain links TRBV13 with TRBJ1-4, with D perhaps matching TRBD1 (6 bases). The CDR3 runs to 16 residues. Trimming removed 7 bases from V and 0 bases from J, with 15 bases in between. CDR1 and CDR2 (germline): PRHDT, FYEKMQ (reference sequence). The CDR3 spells CASTIGRGTTNEKLFF. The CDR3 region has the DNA TGTGCCAGCACCATAGGGAGGGGGACAACTAATGAAAAACTGTTTTTT.

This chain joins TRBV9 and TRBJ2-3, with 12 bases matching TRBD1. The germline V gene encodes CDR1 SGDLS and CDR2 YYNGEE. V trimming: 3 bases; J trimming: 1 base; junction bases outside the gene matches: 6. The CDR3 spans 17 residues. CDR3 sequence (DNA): TGTGCCAGCAGCGCGGGACAGGGGGCGCTGGGCACAGATACGCAGTATTTT. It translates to CASSAGQGALGTDTQYF.

The CDR3 loop reads CAWSLGGAGYTGELFF. CDR3 in DNA: TGTGCCTGGTCTTTAGGAGGCGCCGGTTACACCGGGGAGCTGTTTTTT. V gene TRBV30 combines with J gene TRBJ2-2; possibly TRBD2 for D (5 bases). The CDR3 loop spans 16 amino acids. Trimming removed 5 bases at V and 3 bases at J, with 19 bases between. From germline, CDR1 is GTSNPN and CDR2 SVGIG (reference sequence).

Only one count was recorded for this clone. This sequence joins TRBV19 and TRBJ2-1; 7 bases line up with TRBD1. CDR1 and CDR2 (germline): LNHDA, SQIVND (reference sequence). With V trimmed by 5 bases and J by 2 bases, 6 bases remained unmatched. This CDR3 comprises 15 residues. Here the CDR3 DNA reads TGTGCCAGTAGTTCACAGGGGCGCCCCTACAATGAGCAGTTCTTC. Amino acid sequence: CASSSQGRPYNEQFF.

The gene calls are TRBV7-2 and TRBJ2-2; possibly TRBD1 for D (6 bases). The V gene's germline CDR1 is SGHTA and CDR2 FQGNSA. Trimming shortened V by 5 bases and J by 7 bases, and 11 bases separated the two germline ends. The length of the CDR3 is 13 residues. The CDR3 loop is CASSHRVGGELFF. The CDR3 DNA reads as TGTGCCAGCAGCCACAGGGTCGGCGGGGAGCTGTTTTTT.